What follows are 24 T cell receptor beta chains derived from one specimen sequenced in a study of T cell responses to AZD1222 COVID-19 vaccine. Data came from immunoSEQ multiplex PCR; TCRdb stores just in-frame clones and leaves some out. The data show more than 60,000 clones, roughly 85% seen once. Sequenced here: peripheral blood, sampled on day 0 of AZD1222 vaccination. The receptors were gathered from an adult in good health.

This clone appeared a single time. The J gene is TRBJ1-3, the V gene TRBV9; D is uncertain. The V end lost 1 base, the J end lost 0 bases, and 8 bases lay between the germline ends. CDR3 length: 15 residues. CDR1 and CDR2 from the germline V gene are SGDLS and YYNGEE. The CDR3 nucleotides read TGTGCCAGCAGCGTATCCCGGACCTCTGGAAACACCATATATTTT. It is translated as CASSVSRTSGNTIYF.

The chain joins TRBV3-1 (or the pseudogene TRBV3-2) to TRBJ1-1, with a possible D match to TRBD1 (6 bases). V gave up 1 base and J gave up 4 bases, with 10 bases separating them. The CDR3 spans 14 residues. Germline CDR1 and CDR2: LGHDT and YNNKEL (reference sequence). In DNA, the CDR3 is TGTGCCAGCAGCCAAGCCCGAGGGGGCACTGAAGCTTTCTTT. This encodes CASSQARGGTEAFF.

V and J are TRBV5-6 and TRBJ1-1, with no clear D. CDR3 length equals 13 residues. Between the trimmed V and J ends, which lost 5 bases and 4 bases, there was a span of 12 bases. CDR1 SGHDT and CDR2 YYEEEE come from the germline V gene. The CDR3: CASRQSSGTEAFF. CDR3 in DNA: TGTGCCAGCAGGCAAAGTAGTGGCACTGAAGCTTTCTTT. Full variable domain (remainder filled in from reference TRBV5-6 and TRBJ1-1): DAGVTQSPTHLIKTRGQQVTLRCSPKSGHDTVSWYQQALGQGPQFIFQYYEEEERQRGNFPDRFSGHQFPNYSSELNVNALLLGDSALYLCASRQSSGTEAFFGQGTRLTVV.

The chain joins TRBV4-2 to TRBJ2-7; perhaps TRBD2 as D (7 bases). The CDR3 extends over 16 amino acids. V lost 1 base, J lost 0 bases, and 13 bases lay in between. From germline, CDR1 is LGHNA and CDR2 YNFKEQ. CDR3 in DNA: TGTGCCAGCAGCCAAGGCGGGGGCCTAAGCTCCTACGAGCAGTACTTC. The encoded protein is CASSQGGGLSSYEQYF.

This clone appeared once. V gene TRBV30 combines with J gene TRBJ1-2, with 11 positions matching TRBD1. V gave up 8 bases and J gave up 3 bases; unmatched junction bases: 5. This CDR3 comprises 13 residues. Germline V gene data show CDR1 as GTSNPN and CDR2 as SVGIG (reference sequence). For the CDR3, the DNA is TGTGCCGGGGACAGGGGGGTCGACTATGGCTACACCTTC. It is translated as CAGDRGVDYGYTF.

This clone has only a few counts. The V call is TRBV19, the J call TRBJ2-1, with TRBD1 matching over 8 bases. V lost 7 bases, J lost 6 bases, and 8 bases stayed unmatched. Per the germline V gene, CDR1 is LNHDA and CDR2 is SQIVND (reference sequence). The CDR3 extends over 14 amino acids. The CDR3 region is CASTHGQGANEQFF. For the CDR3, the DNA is TGTGCCAGTACTCACGGGCAGGGGGCCAATGAGCAGTTCTTC.

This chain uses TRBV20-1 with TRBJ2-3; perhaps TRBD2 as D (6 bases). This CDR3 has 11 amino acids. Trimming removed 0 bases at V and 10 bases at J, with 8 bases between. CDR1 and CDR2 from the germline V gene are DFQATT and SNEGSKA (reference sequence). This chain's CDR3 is CSARELAPQYF. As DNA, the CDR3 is TGCAGTGCTAGAGAGCTAGCGCCGCAGTATTTT.

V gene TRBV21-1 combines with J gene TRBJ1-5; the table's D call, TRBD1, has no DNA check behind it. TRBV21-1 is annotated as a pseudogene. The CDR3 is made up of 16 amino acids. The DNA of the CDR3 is TGTGCCAGCAGCTCCGGACAGATTCATAGCAATCAGCCCCAGCATTTT. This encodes CASSSGQIHSNQPQHF.

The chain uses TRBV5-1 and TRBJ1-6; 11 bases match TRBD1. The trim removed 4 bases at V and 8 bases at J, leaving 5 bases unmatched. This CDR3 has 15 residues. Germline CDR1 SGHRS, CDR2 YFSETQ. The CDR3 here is CASSTGTGGYSPLHF. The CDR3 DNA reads TGCGCCAGCAGCACGGGGACAGGGGGGTATTCACCCCTCCACTTT. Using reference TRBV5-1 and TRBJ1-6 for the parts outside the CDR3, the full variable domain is KAGVTQTPRYLIKTRGQQVTLSCSPISGHRSVSWYQQTPGQGLQFLFEYFSETQRNKGNFPGRFSGRQFSNSRSEMNVSTLELGDSALYLCASSTGTGGYSPLHFGNGTRLTVT.

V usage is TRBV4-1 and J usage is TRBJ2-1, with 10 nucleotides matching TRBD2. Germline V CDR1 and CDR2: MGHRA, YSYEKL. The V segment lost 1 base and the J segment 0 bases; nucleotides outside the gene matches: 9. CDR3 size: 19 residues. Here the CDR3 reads CASSQVPSGGPSSYNEQFF. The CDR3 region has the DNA TGCGCCAGCAGCCAAGTCCCTAGCGGGGGCCCGAGCTCCTACAATGAGCAGTTCTTC.

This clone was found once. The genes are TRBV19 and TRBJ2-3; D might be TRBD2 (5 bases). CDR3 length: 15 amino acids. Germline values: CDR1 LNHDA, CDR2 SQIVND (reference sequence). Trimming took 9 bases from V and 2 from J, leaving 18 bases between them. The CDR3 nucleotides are TGTGCCAGCAACCCCCTAGCCGATGACACAGATACGCAGTATTTT. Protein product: CASNPLADDTDTQYF.

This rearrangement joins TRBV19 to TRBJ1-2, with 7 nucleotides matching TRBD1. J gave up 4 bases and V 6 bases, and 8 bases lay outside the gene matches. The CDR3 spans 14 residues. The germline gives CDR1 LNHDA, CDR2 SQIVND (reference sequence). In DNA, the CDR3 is TGTGCCAGTAGCCCCGGGACAGAAATCTATGGCTACACCTTC. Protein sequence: CASSPGTEIYGYTF.

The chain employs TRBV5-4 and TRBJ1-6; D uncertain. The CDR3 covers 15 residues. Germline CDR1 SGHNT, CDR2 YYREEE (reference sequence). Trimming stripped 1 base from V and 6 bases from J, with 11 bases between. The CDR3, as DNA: TGTGCCAGCAGCTTGTTAAGGACTTCTAATTCACCCCTCCACTTT. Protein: CASSLLRTSNSPLHF.

The CDR3 here is CASMDRARYNSPLHF. The CDR3 DNA reads as TGTGCCAGCATGGATCGGGCCCGGTATAATTCACCCCTCCACTTT. The rearrangement links TRBV6-5 to TRBJ1-6; D is ambiguous. This CDR3 contains 15 residues. The V and J ends lost 7 bases and 4 bases respectively, with 14 bases between them. Germline CDR1 MNHEY, CDR2 SVGAGI.

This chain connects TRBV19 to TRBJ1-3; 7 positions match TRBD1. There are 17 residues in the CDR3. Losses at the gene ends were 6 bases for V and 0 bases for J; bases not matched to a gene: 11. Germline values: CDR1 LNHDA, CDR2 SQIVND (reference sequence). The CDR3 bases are TGTGCCAGTAGGTCGACAGGGTGGGGGAGCTCTGGAAACACCATATATTTT. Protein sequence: CASRSTGWGSSGNTIYF.

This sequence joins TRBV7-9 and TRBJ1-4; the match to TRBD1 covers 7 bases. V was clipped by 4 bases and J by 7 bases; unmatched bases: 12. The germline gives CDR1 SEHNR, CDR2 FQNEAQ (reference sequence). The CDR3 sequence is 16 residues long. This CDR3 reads CASSSIRQDRSEKLFF. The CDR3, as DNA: TGTGCCAGCAGCTCTATCCGACAGGACAGGTCTGAAAAACTGTTTTTT.

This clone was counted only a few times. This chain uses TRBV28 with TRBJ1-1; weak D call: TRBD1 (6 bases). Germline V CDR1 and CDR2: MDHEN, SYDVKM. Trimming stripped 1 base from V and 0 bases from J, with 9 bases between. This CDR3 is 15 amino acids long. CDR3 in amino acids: CASSLSDRMNTEAFF. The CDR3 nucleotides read TGTGCCAGCAGTTTATCAGACAGGATGAACACTGAAGCTTTCTTT.

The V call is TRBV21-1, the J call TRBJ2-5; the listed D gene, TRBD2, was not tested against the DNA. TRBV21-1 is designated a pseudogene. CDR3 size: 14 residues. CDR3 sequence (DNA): TGTGCCAGCAGTCATAACTGTTCTGATGAGACCCAGTACTTC. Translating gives CASSHNCSDETQYF.

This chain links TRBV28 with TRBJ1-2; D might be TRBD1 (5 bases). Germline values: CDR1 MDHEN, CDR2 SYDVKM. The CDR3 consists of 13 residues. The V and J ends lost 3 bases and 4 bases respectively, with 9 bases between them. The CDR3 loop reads CASSLAGPYGYTF. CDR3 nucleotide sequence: TGTGCCAGCAGTTTGGCAGGGCCCTATGGCTACACCTTC.

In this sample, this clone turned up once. CDR3 protein: CASSNGQPGRNTIYF. CDR3 sequence (DNA): TGTGCCAGCAGTAACGGACAGCCCGGCAGAAACACCATATATTTT. V is TRBV6-2 or TRBV6-3 and J is TRBJ1-3; D possibly corresponds to TRBD1 (6 bases). The CDR3 covers 15 residues. Trimming cost V 5 bases and J 5 bases, with 16 bases left between them. Germline CDR1 MNHEY, CDR2 SVGEGT.

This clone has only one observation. This chain's CDR3 is CASSIGPAEAFF. The CDR3 nucleotides read TGTGCCAGTAGTATAGGCCCCGCTGAAGCTTTCTTT. The rearrangement uses TRBV19 and TRBJ1-1; D is undetermined. Germline V gives CDR1 LNHDA, CDR2 SQIVND (reference sequence). Trimming removed 1 base at V and 6 bases at J, with 6 bases between. The CDR3 spans 12 residues.

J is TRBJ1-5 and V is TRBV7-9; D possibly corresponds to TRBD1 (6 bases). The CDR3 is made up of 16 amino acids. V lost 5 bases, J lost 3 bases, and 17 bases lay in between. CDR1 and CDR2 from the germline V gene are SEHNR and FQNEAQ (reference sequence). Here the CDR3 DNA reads TGTGCCAGCAGCCAGCTCACGGGGGCCTTCAATCAGCCCCAGCATTTT. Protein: CASSQLTGAFNQPQHF.

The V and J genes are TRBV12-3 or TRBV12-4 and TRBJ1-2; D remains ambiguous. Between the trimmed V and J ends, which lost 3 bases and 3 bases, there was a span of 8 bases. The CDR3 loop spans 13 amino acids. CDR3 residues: CASSLTADYGYTF. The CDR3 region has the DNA TGTGCCAGCAGTTTGACCGCGGACTATGGCTACACCTTC.

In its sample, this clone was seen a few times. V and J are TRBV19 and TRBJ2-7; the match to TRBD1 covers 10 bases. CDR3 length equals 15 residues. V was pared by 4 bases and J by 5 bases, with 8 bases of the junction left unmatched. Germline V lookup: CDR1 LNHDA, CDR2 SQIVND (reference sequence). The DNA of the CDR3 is TGTGCCAGTAGTACCACCGGGACAGGGGCAGACGAGCAGTACTTC. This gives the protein CASSTTGTGADEQYF.